Presented here are 21 T cell receptor beta chains from one specimen sequenced in a study of blood T cell repertoires in COVID-19 (TCRdb year 2020). Library preparation employed the immunoSEQ multiplex PCR assay. The source is immuneACCESS, and TCRdb retained only in-frame sequences with V and J called. Part of the clones is not carried over; for the studies checked, unresolved V genes explain less than half of this, and the remainder is unexplained. Recorded for this sample are 150,000 to 200,000 clones; about 82% of them occurred a single time. The top ten clones comprise under 5.5% of the sample. Material: peripheral blood. These receptors were collected from a woman aged 25-40 years with acute or convalescent COVID-19.

The CDR3 DNA reads TGTGCCAGCAGCCAAGTCCAGGGGCGGGACGAGCAGTACTTC. This gives the protein CASSQVQGRDEQYF. This chain connects TRBV4-2 to TRBJ2-7; D is perhaps TRBD1 (6 bases). The CDR3 length is 14 residues. Trimming stripped 1 base from V and 5 bases from J, with 12 bases between. CDR1 is LGHNA and CDR2 is YNFKEQ in the germline V gene.

This clone was observed a single time. The J gene is TRBJ2-3, the V gene TRBV6-2 or TRBV6-3, with TRBD1 matching over 9 bases. The CDR3 runs to 15 residues. The V segment lost 6 bases and the J segment 4 bases; nucleotides outside the gene matches: 8. CDR1 MNHEY and CDR2 SVGEGT come from the germline V gene. DNA of the CDR3: TGTGCCAGCAGCCGGTGGACAGGGGAGGCAGATACGCAGTATTTT. Its protein is CASSRWTGEADTQYF.

This clone appeared once. The chain uses TRBV9 and TRBJ1-2; 8 bases match TRBD1. J was trimmed by 3 bases and V by 3 bases; bases with no gene match: 7. Germline V gives CDR1 SGDLS, CDR2 YYNGEE. The CDR3 is 15 residues long. This CDR3 reads CASSAETGVYYGYTF. DNA for the CDR3: TGTGCCAGCAGCGCAGAGACAGGGGTCTACTATGGCTACACCTTC.

This clone was observed a few times. The chain joins TRBV7-6 to TRBJ2-1; tentatively, D is TRBD1 (6 bases). Germline loops: CDR1 SGHVS, CDR2 FNYEAQ. The CDR3 length is 15 residues. Trimming took off 0 bases at V and 7 bases at J, with 13 bases between the two ends. CDR3 loop: CASSLALIGGNEQFF. The CDR3 bases are TGTGCCAGCAGCTTAGCGCTTATAGGGGGTAATGAGCAGTTCTTC. Combining the CDR3 with reference TRBV7-6 and TRBJ2-1 gives the whole variable domain GAGVSQSPRYKVTKRGQDVALRCDPISGHVSLYWYRQALGQGPEFLTYFNYEAQQDKSGLPNDRFSAERPEGSISTLTIQRTEQRDSAMYRCASSLALIGGNEQFFGPGTRLTVL.

The chain is built from TRBV28 and TRBJ2-7; 9 nucleotides agree with TRBD1. Trimming took 4 bases from V and 7 from J; bases not matched to a gene: 14. The CDR3 loop spans 16 amino acids. Germline V gene lookup returns CDR1 MDHEN and CDR2 SYDVKM. CDR3 sequence (DNA): TGTGCCAGCAGTTCCCCCGGGACAGGGCAAAGGGAAGAGCAGTACTTC. Its translation is CASSSPGTGQREEQYF.

The CDR3 region is CATSRERGIGTGELFF. The CDR3, as DNA: TGTGCCACCAGCAGAGAGAGGGGGATCGGCACCGGGGAGCTGTTTTTT. This rearrangement joins TRBV15 to TRBJ2-2, with D tentatively TRBD1 (6 bases). The CDR3 is made up of 16 amino acids. Germline CDR1 and CDR2: LNHNV and YYDKDF (reference sequence). V lost 0 bases and J 4 bases, leaving 12 bases between the germline ends. Variable domain in full (rest from reference TRBV15 and TRBJ2-2): DAMVIQNPRYQVTQFGKPVTLSCSQTLNHNVMYWYQQKSSQAPKLLFHYYDKDFNNEADTPDNFQSRRPNTSFCFLDIRSPGLGDTAMYLCATSRERGIGTGELFFGEGSRLTVL.

The chain is built from TRBV5-4 and TRBJ1-2; TRBD1 is a possible D gene (5 bases). The germline V and J ends were trimmed by 0 bases and 12 bases, with 24 bases remaining between them. Germline assignment: CDR1 SGHNT and CDR2 YYREEE (reference sequence). The CDR3 covers 16 residues. CDR3 region: CASSLEGPRGGKANTF. The CDR3 DNA follows: TGTGCCAGCAGCTTGGAAGGGCCTCGGGGGGGGAAGGCCAACACCTTC.

The gene calls are TRBV7-9 and TRBJ1-2; 7 bases line up with TRBD1. The CDR3 totals 14 residues. The germline CDR1 and CDR2 sequences are SEHNR and FQNEAQ (reference sequence). J was trimmed by 8 bases and V by 5 bases; bases with no gene match: 11. Here the CDR3 reads CASSKRGGRGGYTF. In DNA, the CDR3 is TGTGCCAGCAGCAAAAGAGGGGGCCGAGGAGGCTACACCTTC.

This chain joins TRBV4-2 and TRBJ1-4; tentative D call: TRBD1 (6 bases). The V gene's germline CDR1 is LGHNA and CDR2 YNFKEQ. The CDR3 is 15 amino acids. The V and J ends lost 0 bases and 8 bases respectively, with 13 bases between them. The DNA of the CDR3 is TGTGCCAGCAGCCAAGAGTACAGGGCGGAGGAAAAACTGTTTTTT. This codes for CASSQEYRAEEKLFF.

Note on this clone: This sample includes further DNA sequences coding for the same CDR3. This chain uses TRBV2 with TRBJ1-5; no clear D gene. Looked up from germline, CDR1 is SNHLY and CDR2 is FYNNEI. The CDR3 length is 14 residues. Deletions cut 6 bases from V and 4 bases from J, with 13 bases between. In nucleotides, the CDR3 is TGTGCCAGCAGCGTCAGGACGGGGAATCAGCCCCAGCATTTT. Protein sequence: CASSVRTGNQPQHF.

The J gene is TRBJ1-5, the V gene TRBV5-8; D unclear. CDR3 size: 15 residues. Germline CDR1 reads SGHTS; CDR2 reads YDEGEE. V gave up 5 bases and J gave up 0 bases, with 12 bases separating them. The CDR3 DNA follows: TGTGCCAGCAGACCGACAATGCCTAGCAATCAGCCCCAGCATTTT. This encodes CASRPTMPSNQPQHF.

This clone has just one count. The chain couples TRBV9 to TRBJ2-1; 10 nucleotides match TRBD2. This CDR3 contains 15 residues. CDR1 is SGDLS, CDR2 YYNGEE, per germline. Trimming cost V 3 bases and J 3 bases; bases outside gene matches: 3. The CDR3 DNA sequence: TGTGCCAGCAGCGAGGGACTAGCGCGCTACAATGAGCAGTTCTTC. This gives the protein CASSEGLARYNEQFF. The whole variable domain, remainder taken from reference TRBV9 and TRBJ2-1, is DSGVTQTPKHLITATGQRVTLRCSPRSGDLSVYWYQQSLDQGLQFLIQYYNGEERAKGNILERFSAQQFPDLHSELNLSSLELGDSALYFCASSEGLARYNEQFFGPGTRLTVL.

This clone occurred a few times. The chain is built from TRBV14 and TRBJ1-2; perhaps TRBD1 as D (5 bases). The CDR3 runs to 15 residues. Trimming took off 1 base at V and 5 bases at J, with 14 bases between the two ends. The germline V gene has CDR1 SGHDN and CDR2 FVKESK. DNA of the CDR3: TGTGCCAGCAGCCAAGTTCGGGGGAGAGGATATGGCTACACCTTC. Amino acid sequence: CASSQVRGRGYGYTF. Full variable domain (missing parts from reference TRBV14 and TRBJ1-2): EAGVTQFPSHSVIEKGQTVTLRCDPISGHDNLYWYRRVMGKEIKFLLHFVKESKQDESGMPNNRFLAERTGGTYSTLKVQPAELEDSGVYFCASSQVRGRGYGYTFGSGTRLTVV.

This clone was seen at least ten times. The chain couples TRBV4-1 to TRBJ1-1; 8 nucleotides match TRBD1. The CDR3 sequence is 18 residues long. With 3 bases clipped from V and 3 bases from J, the junction kept 15 bases outside the gene matches. Germline values: CDR1 MGHRA, CDR2 YSYEKL. The CDR3 loop reads CASSQTRSGGVRYTEAFF. The CDR3 DNA sequence: TGCGCCAGCAGCCAGACTAGGTCAGGGGGCGTGAGGTACACTGAAGCTTTCTTT.

In this sample, this clone turned up a few times. The V and J genes are TRBV30 and TRBJ1-5; D unclear. The CDR3 spans 13 residues. The ends were cut back, 1 base at V and 5 bases at J, with 9 bases in the middle. The germline CDR1 and CDR2 sequences are GTSNPN and SVGIG (reference sequence). The CDR3 spells CAWSAGLDQPQHF. In DNA, the CDR3 is TGTGCCTGGAGTGCAGGTCTCGATCAGCCCCAGCATTTT.

The chain couples TRBV7-2 to TRBJ1-1; possibly TRBD1 for D (6 bases). CDR3 size: 16 residues. Between the trimmed V and J ends, which lost 0 bases and 5 bases, there was a span of 16 bases. Germline V gene lookup returns CDR1 SGHTA and CDR2 FQGNSA. The CDR3 spells CASSLARLTGKTEAFF. Written as DNA, the CDR3 is TGTGCCAGCAGCTTAGCGAGACTTACAGGGAAGACTGAAGCTTTCTTT.

V usage is TRBV28 and J usage is TRBJ1-4, with no clear D. The CDR3 contains 14 residues. V lost 5 bases and J lost 8, with 15 bases in between. CDR1 is MDHEN, CDR2 SYDVKM, per germline. CDR3: CASSTSGVGEKLFF. CDR3 coding DNA: TGTGCCAGCAGTACAAGCGGGGTCGGAGAAAAACTGTTTTTT.

The chain carries TRBV2 and TRBJ2-1; possible D gene TRBD2, 5 bases. This CDR3 comprises 17 residues. The germline CDR1 and CDR2 sequences are SNHLY and FYNNEI. The V gene lost 2 bases and the J gene lost 0 bases, with 14 bases spanning the gap. The CDR3 DNA sequence: TGTGCCAGCAGTGAAATTGCTAGCCCGAGCTCCTACAATGAGCAGTTCTTC. This sequence encodes CASSEIASPSSYNEQFF. Looking up the rest from reference TRBV2 and TRBJ2-1 gives the full variable domain: EPEVTQTPSHQVTQMGQEVILRCVPISNHLYFYWYRQILGQKVEFLVSFYNNEISEKSEIFDDQFSVERPDGSNFTLKIRSTKLEDSAMYFCASSEIASPSSYNEQFFGPGTRLTVL.

The CDR3 nucleotides are TGCGCCAGCAGCCAAGACGTGACAGGGGATTCACCCCTCCACTTT. It specifies CASSQDVTGDSPLHF. The chain is built from TRBV4-1 and TRBJ1-6, with 8 positions matching TRBD1. The CDR3 runs to 15 residues. Losses at the gene ends were 0 bases for V and 8 bases for J; bases not matched to a gene: 3. CDR1 and CDR2 (germline): MGHRA, YSYEKL.

This clone appeared a single time. V gene TRBV7-8 combines with J gene TRBJ1-2, with D perhaps TRBD1 (6 bases). Deletions cut 4 bases from V and 7 bases from J, with 16 bases between. The CDR3 has 14 amino acids. CDR1 and CDR2 from the germline V gene are SGHVS and FQNEAQ. The CDR3 protein is CASSSLGGGSGYTF. CDR3 in DNA: TGTGCCAGCAGCTCCCTCGGGGGGGGCTCTGGCTACACCTTC.

The CDR3 nucleotides are TGCGCCAGCAGACCGGGACTAGCGGGAGCCACAGATACGCAGTATTTT. Encoded protein: CASRPGLAGATDTQYF. The chain combines TRBV10-2 with TRBJ2-3, with 14 bases identical to TRBD2. The germline V gene has CDR1 WSHSY and CDR2 SAAADI. The CDR3 is 16 amino acids. V lost 6 bases, J lost 2 bases, and 4 bases stayed unmatched.